The present T cell receptor (beta chain) was sequenced within a study of T cells in Graves' hyperthyroidism and ophthalmopathy. This clonotype was recorded a few times. Its antigen is undetermined. Study-wide points: Blood samples included most of the expanded thyroid clonotypes exceeding 0.001.

Amplification yielded TCR beta CDR3 regions, with RNA transcripts as the source. With the HTBI primer set, the TCR CDR3 went through a first round of RT-PCR. TCRdb re-called the multiplex PCR reads through MiXCR, storing one row per CDR3 protein. In the table there are fewer than 750,000 distinct CDR3 sequences, under 60% of which are singletons. With a duration under 2 months, the hyperthyroidism was newly diagnosed in patients aged 18 to 65. Diagnosing involved the use of clinical symptoms, serum thyroxine and TRAb, thyroid ultrasound and orbital computed tomography. V was pared by 3 bases and J by 1 base, with 8 bases of the junction left unmatched. Germline V gene lookup returns CDR1 SGHTA and CDR2 FQGNSA. CDR3 length: 18 residues.

V and J are TRBV7-2 and TRBJ2-6, with 8 bases that match TRBD1. Sequences were obtained from peripheral blood or thyroid tissue (not recorded which). The receptor's source is a woman aged 18-35 years with Graves' hyperthyroidism. The CDR3 bases are TGTGCCAGCAGCTTCTACCGGACAGGGCCTTCTGGGGCCAACGTCCTGACTTTC. As protein: CASSFYRTGPSGANVLTF.